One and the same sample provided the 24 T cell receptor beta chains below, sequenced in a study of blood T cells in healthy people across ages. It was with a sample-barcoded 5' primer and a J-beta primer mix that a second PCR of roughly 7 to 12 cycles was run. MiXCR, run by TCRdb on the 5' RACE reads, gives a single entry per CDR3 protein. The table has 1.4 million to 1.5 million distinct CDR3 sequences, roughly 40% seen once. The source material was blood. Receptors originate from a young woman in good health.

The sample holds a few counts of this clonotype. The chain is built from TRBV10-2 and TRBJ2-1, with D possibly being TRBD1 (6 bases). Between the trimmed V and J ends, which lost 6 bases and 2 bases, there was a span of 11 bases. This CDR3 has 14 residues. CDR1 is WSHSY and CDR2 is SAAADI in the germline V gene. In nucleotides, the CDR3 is TGCGCCAGCAGCCGGGACACCCCCTACAATGAGCAGTTCTTC. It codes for CASSRDTPYNEQFF.

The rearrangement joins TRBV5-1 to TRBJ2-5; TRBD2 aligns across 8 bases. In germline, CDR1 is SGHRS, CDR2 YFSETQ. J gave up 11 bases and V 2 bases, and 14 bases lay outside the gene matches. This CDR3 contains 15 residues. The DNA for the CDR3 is TGCGCCAGCAGCTTTCAATTAGCGGGGTCCAATGAGCAGTACTTC. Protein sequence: CASSFQLAGSNEQYF.

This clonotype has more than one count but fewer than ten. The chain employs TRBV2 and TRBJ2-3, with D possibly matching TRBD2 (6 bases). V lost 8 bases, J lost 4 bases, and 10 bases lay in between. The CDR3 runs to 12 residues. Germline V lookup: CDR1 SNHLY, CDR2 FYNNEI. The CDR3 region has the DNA TGTGCCAGCGGGGCTAGCGCAGATACGCAGTATTTT. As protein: CASGASADTQYF.

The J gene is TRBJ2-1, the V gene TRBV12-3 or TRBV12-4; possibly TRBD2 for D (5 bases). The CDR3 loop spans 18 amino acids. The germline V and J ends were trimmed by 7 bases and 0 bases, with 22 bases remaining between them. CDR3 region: CASTSVSARRFSYNEQFF. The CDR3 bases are TGTGCCAGCACCAGTGTCAGTGCGAGGAGGTTCTCCTACAATGAGCAGTTCTTC.

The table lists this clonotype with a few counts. The CDR3, as DNA: TGTGCCAGCAGCCCCCGCCCAGGGGACTACAATGAGCAGTTCTTC. Its translation is CASSPRPGDYNEQFF. This chain links TRBV4-2 with TRBJ2-1; TRBD1 is a possible D gene (6 bases). CDR3 length: 15 residues. V lost 4 bases and J 3 bases, leaving 13 bases between the germline ends. Germline CDR1 is LGHNA and CDR2 is YNFKEQ.

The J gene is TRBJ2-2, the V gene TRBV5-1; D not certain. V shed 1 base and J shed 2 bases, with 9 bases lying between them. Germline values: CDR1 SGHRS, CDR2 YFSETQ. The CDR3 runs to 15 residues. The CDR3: CASSLHTSNTGELFF. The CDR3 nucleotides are TGCGCCAGCAGCTTGCACACATCCAACACCGGGGAGCTGTTTTTT.

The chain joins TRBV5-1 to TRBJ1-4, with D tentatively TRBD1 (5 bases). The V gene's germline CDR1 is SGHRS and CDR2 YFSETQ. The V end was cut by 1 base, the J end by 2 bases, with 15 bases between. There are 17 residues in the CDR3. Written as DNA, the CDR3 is TGCGCCAGCAGCTTGCAAGGGTTACAGGTGACTAATGAAAAACTGTTTTTT. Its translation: CASSLQGLQVTNEKLFF.

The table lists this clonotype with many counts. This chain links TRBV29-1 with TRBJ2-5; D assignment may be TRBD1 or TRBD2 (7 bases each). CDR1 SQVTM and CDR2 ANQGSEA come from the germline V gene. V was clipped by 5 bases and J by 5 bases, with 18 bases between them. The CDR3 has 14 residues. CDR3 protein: CSVQGRGRHETQYF. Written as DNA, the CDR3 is TGCAGCGTTCAAGGGAGGGGGCGCCATGAGACCCAGTACTTC.

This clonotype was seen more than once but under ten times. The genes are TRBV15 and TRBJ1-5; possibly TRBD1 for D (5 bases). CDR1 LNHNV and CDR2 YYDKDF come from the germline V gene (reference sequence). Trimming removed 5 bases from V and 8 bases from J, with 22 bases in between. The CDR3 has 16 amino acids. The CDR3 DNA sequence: TGTGCCACCAGCTCTCGGGGCAGGGTGGAGATAAAGCCCCAGCATTTT. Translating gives CATSSRGRVEIKPQHF. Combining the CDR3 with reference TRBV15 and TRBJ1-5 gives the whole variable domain DAMVIQNPRYQVTQFGKPVTLSCSQTLNHNVMYWYQQKSSQAPKLLFHYYDKDFNNEADTPDNFQSRRPNTSFCFLDIRSPGLGDTAMYLCATSSRGRVEIKPQHFGDGTRLSIL.

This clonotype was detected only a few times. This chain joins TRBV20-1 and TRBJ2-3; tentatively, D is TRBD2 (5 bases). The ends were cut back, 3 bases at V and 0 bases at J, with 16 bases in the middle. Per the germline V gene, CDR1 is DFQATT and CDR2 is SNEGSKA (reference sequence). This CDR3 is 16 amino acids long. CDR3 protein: CSARMAGRVSTDTQYF. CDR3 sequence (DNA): TGCAGTGCTAGGATGGCCGGGCGGGTGAGCACAGATACGCAGTATTTT.

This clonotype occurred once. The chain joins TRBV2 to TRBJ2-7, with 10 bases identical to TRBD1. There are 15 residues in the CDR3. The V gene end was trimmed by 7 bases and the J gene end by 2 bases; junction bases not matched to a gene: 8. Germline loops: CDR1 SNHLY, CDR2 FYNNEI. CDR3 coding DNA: TGTGCCAGCAAGAGAACCGGGACAGGGGCCTACGAGCAGTACTTC. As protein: CASKRTGTGAYEQYF.

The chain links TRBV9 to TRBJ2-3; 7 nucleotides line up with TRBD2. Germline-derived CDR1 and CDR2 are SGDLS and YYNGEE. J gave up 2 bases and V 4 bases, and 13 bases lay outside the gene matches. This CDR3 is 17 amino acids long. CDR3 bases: TGTGCCAGCAGCCTCACCGGAGGGCTAGCGGTCACAGATACGCAGTATTTT. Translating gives CASSLTGGLAVTDTQYF.

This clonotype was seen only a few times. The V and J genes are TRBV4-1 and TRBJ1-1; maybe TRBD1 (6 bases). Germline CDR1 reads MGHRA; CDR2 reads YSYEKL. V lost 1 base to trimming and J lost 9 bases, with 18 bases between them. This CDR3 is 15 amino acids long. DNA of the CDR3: TGCGCCAGCAGCCAAGTCAGGGCGGGGGGCGACCAAGCTTTCTTT. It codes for CASSQVRAGGDQAFF.

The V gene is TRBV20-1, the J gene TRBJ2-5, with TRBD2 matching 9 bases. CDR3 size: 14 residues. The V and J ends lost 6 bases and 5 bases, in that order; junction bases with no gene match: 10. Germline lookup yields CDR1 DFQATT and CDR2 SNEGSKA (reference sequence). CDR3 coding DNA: TGCAGTGCGGCCGAGCGGGGGGCGGGGGAGACCCAGTACTTC. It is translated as CSAAERGAGETQYF.

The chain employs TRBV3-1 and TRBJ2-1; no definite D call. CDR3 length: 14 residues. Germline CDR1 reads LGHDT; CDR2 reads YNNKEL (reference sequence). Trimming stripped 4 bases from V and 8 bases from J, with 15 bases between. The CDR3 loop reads CASSPEAPNDEQFF. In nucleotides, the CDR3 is TGTGCCAGCAGCCCGGAAGCACCTAACGATGAGCAGTTCTTC.

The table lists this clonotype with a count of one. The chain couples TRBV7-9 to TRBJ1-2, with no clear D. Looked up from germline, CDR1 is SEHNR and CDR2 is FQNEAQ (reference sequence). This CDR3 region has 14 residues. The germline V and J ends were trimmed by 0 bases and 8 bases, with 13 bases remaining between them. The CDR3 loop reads CASSLAPRGLGYTF. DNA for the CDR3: TGTGCCAGCAGCTTAGCCCCCCGGGGTCTGGGCTACACCTTC. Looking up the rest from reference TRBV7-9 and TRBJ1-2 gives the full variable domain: DTGVSQNPRHKITKRGQNVTFRCDPISEHNRLYWYRQTLGQGPEFLTYFQNEAQLEKSRLLSDRFSAERPKGSFSTLEIQRTEQGDSAMYLCASSLAPRGLGYTFGSGTRLTVV.

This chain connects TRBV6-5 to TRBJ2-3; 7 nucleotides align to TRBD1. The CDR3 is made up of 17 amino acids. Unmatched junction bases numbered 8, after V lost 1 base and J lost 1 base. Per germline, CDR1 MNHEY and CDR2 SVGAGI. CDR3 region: CASSYYGTESRTDTQYF. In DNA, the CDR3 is TGTGCCAGCAGTTACTACGGGACAGAGTCACGCACAGATACGCAGTATTTT.

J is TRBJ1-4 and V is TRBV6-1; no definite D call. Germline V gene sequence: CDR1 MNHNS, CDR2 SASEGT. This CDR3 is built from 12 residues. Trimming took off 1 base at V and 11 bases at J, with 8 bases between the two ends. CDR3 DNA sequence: TGTGCCAGCAGTGAAGGGGTAGGGAAACTGTTTTTT. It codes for CASSEGVGKLFF.

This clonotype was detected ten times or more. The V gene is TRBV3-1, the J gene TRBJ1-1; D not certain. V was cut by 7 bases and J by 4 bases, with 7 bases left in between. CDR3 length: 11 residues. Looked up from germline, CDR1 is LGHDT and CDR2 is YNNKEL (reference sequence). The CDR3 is CASTGSTEAFF. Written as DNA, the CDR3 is TGTGCCAGCACCGGGTCCACTGAAGCTTTCTTT.

The chain's CDR3 is CTTPLTDGNTIYF. CDR3 DNA: TGCACCACCCCGCTTACCGATGGAAACACCATATATTTT. This chain joins TRBV29-1 and TRBJ1-3; D uncertain. The CDR3 length is 13 residues. Per the germline V gene, CDR1 is SQVTM and CDR2 is ANQGSEA. The full variable domain, with the rest looked up from reference TRBV29-1 and TRBJ1-3, is SAVISQKPSRDICQRGTSLTIQCQVDSQVTMMFWYRQQPGQSLTLIATANQGSEATYESGFVIDKFPISRPNLTFSTLTVSNMSPEDSSIYLCTTPLTDGNTIYFGEGSWLTVV.

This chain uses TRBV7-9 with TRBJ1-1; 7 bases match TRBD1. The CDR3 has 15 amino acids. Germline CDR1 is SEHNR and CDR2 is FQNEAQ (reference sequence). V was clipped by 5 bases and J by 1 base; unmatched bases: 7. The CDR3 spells CASSGEDRRNTEAFF. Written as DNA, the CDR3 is TGTGCCAGCAGCGGAGAGGACAGGAGGAACACTGAAGCTTTCTTT.

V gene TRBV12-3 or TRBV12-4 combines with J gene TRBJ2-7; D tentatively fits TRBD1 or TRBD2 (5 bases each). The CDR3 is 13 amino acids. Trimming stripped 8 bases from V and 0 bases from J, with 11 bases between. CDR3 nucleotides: TGTGCCAGCGGGAGACAGAGCTCCTACGAGCAGTACTTC. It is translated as CASGRQSSYEQYF.

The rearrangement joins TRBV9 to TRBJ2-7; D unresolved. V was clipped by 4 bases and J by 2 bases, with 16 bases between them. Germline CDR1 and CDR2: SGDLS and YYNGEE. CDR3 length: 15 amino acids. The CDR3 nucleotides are TGTGCCAGCAGCCCTCGATCCACGAAGACCTACGAGCAGTACTTC. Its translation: CASSPRSTKTYEQYF.

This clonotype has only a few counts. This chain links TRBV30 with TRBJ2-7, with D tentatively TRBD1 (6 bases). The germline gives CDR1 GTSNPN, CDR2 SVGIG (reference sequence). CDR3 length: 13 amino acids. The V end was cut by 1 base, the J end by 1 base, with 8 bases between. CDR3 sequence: CAWSGQGSYEQYF. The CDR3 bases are TGTGCCTGGAGTGGCCAGGGGTCCTACGAGCAGTACTTC. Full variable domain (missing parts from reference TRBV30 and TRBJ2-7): SQTIHQWPATLVQPVGSPLSLECTVEGTSNPNLYWYRQAAGRGLQLLFYSVGIGQISSEVPQNLSASRPQDRQFILSSKKLLLSDSGFYLCAWSGQGSYEQYFGPGTRLTVT.